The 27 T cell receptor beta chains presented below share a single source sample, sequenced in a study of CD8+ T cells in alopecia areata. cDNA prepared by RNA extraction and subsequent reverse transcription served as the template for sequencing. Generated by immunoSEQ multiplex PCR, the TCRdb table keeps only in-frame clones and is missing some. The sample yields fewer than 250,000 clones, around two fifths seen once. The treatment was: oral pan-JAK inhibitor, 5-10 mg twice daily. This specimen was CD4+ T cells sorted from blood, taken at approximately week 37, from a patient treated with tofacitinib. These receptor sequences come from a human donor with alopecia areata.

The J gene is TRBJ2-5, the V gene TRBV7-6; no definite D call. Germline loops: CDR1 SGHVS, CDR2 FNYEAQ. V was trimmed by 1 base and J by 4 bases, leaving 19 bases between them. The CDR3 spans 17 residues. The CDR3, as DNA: TGTGCCAGCAGCTTAGGGCACAGCAGTGTCAGAGGAGAGACCCAGTACTTC. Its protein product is CASSLGHSSVRGETQYF.

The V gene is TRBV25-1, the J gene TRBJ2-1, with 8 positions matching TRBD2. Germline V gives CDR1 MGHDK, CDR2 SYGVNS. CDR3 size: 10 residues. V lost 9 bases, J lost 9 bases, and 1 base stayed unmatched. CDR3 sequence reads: CARRGGEQFF. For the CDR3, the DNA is TGTGCCAGACGGGGGGGTGAGCAGTTCTTC.

The CDR3 nucleotides are TGCGCCAGCAGCTTGCGGGAAGCCTACGAGCAGTACTTC. Translating gives CASSLREAYEQYF. This chain connects TRBV5-1 to TRBJ2-7; D perhaps matches TRBD2 (5 bases). The germline gives CDR1 SGHRS, CDR2 YFSETQ. The CDR3 sequence is 13 residues long. Trimming pared 1 base from V and 2 bases from J, leaving 7 bases between.

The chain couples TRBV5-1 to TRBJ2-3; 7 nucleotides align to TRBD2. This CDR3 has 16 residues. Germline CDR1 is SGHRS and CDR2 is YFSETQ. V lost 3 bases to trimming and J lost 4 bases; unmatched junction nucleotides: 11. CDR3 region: CASSYKAGRIPDTQYF. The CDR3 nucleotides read TGCGCCAGCAGCTACAAAGCGGGGAGGATACCAGATACGCAGTATTTT.

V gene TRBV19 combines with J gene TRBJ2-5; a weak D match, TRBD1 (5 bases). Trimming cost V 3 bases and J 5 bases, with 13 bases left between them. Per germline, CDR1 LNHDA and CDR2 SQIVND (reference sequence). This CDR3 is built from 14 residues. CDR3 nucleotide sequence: TGTGCCAGTAGTATTAGTTGGGGCGCGGAGACCCAGTACTTC. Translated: CASSISWGAETQYF.

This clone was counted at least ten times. The CDR3 loop reads CASSLGTGAGNTIYF. The CDR3 bases are TGTGCCAGCAGCTTAGGCACAGGCGCTGGAAACACCATATATTTT. The genes are TRBV11-3 and TRBJ1-3; tentatively, D is TRBD1 (5 bases). Germline V gene lookup returns CDR1 SGHNT and CDR2 YENEEA. This CDR3 has 15 amino acids. Trimming removed 1 base from V and 2 bases from J, with 9 bases in between. The full variable domain, with the rest looked up from reference TRBV11-3 and TRBJ1-3, is EAGVVQSPRYKIIEKKQPVAFWCNPISGHNTLYWYLQNLGQGPELLIRYENEEAVDDSQLPKDRFSAERLKGVDSTLKIQPAELGDSAVYLCASSLGTGAGNTIYFGEGSWLTVV.

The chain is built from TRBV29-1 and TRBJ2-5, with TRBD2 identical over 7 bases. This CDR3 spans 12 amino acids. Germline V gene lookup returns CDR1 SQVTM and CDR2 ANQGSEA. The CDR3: CSGGGLRETQYF. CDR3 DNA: TGCAGTGGGGGGGGTCTCCGGGAGACCCAGTACTTC.

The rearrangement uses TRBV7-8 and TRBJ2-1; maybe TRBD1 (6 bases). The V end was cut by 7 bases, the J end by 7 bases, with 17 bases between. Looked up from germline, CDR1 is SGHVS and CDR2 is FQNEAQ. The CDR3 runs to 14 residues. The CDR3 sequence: CASTLNRVQNEQFF. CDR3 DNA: TGTGCCAGCACCCTCAACAGGGTCCAGAATGAGCAGTTCTTC.

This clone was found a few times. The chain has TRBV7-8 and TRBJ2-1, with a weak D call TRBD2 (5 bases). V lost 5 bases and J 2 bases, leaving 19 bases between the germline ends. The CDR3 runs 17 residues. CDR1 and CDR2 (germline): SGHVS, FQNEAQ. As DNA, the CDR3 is TGTGCCAGCAGCCACAGAGGAGGTTCCCCCCCCTACAATGAGCAGTTCTTC. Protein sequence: CASSHRGGSPPYNEQFF.

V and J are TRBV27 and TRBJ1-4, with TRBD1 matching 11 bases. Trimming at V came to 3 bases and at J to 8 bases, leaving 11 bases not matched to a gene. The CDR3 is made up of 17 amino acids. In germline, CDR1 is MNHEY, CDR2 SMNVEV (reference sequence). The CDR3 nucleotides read TGTGCCAGCAGTTTGGTCGCCCCGGGACAGGGGGGCGAAAAACTGTTTTTT. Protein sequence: CASSLVAPGQGGEKLFF.

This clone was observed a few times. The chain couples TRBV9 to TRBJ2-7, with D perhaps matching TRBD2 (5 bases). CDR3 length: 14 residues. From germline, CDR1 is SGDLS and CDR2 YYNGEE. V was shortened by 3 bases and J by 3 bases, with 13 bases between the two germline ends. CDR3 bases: TGTGCCAGCAGCGCCGGACTGTTCCGCTACGAGCAGTACTTC. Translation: CASSAGLFRYEQYF.

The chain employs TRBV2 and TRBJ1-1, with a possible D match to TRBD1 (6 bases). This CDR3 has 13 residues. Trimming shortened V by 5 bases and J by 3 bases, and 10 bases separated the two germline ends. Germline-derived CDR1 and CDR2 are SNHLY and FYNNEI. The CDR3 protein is CASSKDSYTEAFF. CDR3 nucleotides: TGTGCCAGCAGTAAGGACAGTTACACTGAAGCTTTCTTT.

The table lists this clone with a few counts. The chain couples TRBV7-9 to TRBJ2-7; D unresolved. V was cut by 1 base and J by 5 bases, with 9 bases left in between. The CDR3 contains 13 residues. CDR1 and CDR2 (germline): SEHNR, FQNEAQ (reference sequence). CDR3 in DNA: TGTGCCAGCAGCTTAGGGTTCATAGACGAGCAGTACTTC. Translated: CASSLGFIDEQYF.

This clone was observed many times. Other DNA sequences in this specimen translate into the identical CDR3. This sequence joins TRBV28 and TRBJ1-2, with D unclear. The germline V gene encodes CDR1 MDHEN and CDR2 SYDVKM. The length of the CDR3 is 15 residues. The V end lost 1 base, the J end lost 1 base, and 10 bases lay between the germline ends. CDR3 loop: CASSLSPRSNYGYTF. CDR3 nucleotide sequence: TGTGCCAGCAGTTTATCCCCACGGAGTAACTATGGCTACACCTTC.

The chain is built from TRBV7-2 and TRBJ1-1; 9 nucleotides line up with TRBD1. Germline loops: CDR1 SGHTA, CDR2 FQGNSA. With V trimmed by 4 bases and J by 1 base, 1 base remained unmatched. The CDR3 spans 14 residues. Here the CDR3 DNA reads TGTGCCAGCAGCTGGGACAGGGCGAACACTGAAGCTTTCTTT. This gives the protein CASSWDRANTEAFF.

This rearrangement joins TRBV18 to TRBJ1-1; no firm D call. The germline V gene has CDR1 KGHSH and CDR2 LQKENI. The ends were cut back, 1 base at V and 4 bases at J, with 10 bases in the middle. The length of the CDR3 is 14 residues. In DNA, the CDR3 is TGTGCCAGCTCACCACAGGGATTGGGCACTGAAGCTTTCTTT. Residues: CASSPQGLGTEAFF.

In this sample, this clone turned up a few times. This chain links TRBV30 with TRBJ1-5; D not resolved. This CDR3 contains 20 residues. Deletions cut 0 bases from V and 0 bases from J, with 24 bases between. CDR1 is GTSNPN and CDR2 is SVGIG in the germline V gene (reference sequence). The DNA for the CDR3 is TGTGCCTGGAGTGTAAAGGCTTTAGGAGAGGCACTTTATAGCAATCAGCCCCAGCATTTT. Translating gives CAWSVKALGEALYSNQPQHF.

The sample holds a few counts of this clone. The CDR3 reads CASSRAGGPADTQYF. The CDR3 DNA sequence: TGTGCCAGCAGCCGAGCGGGAGGGCCCGCAGATACGCAGTATTTT. The chain has TRBV11-1 and TRBJ2-3, with TRBD2 matching 10 bases. CDR1 and CDR2 from the germline V gene are SGHAT and FQDESV (reference sequence). CDR3 length: 15 residues. The V segment lost 5 bases and the J segment 4 bases; nucleotides outside the gene matches: 6.

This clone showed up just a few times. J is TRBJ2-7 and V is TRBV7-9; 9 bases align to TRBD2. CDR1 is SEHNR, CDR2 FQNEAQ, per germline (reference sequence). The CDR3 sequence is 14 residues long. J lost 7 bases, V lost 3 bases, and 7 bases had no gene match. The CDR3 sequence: CASSLGGRAREQYF. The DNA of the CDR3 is TGTGCCAGCAGCTTGGGCGGGAGGGCCCGGGAGCAGTACTTC.

The CDR3 region has the DNA TGTGCCAGCAGTGTGTTGGGACAGCTTAGCTCTGGGGCCAACGTCCTGACTTTC. This codes for CASSVLGQLSSGANVLTF. This rearrangement joins TRBV2 to TRBJ2-6; 7 nucleotides match TRBD1. Losses at the gene ends were 4 bases for V and 0 bases for J; bases not matched to a gene: 9. Germline assignment: CDR1 SNHLY and CDR2 FYNNEI. This CDR3 spans 18 amino acids.

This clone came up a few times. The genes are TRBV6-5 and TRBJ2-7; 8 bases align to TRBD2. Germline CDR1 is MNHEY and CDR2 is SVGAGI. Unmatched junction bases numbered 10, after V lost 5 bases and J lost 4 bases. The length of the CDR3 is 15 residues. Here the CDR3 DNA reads TGTGCCAGCAGTCGTAGCGGGGTAGGCCTGTACGAGCAGTACTTC. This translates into CASSRSGVGLYEQYF.

The CDR3 nucleotides read TGCGCCAGCAGCTTGTTAGGCACAGGGGGCACAGATACGCAGTATTTT. Its protein is CASSLLGTGGTDTQYF. The chain joins TRBV5-1 to TRBJ2-3; 7 bases align to TRBD1. Trimming at V came to 1 base and at J to 1 base, leaving 6 bases not matched to a gene. The germline V gene has CDR1 SGHRS and CDR2 YFSETQ. This CDR3 spans 16 amino acids.

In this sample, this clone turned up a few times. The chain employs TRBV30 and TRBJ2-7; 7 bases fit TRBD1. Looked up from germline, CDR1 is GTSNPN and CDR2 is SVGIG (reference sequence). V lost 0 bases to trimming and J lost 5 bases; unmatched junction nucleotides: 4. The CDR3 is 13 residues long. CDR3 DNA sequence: TGTGCCTGGAGTGTAAGACAGGGCCACGAGCAGTACTTC. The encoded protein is CAWSVRQGHEQYF.

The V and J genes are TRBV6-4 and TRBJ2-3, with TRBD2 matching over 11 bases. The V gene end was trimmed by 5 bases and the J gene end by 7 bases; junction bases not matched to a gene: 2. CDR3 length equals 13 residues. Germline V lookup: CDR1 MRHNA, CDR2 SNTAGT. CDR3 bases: TGTGCCAGCAGTACTAGCGGGAGTTATACGCAGTATTTT. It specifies CASSTSGSYTQYF.

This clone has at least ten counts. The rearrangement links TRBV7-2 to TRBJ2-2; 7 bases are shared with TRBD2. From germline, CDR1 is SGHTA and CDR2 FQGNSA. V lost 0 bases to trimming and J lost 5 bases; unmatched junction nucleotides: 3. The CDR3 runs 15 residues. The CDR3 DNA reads TGTGCCAGCAGCTTAGCGGGAGGGAGGACCGGGGAGCTGTTTTTT. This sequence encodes CASSLAGGRTGELFF.

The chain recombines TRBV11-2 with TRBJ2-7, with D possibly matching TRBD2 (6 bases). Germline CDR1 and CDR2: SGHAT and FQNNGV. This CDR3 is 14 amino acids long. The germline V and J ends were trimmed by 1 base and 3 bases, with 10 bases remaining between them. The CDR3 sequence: CASSLVGGRYEQYF. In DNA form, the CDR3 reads TGTGCCAGCAGCTTAGTTGGAGGGCGCTACGAGCAGTACTTC.

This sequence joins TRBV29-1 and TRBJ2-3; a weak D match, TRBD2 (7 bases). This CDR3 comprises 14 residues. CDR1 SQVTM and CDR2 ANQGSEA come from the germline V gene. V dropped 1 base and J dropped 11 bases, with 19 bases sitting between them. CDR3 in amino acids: CSVEGGGGTTGQYF. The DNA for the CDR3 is TGCAGCGTTGAAGGTGGCGGGGGCACAACCGGGCAGTATTTT.